The 23 T cell receptor beta chains listed next were all sequenced from one sample in a study of blood T cell repertoires in COVID-19. Measured with immunoSEQ multiplex PCR; TCRdb has only the in-frame clones, and not every one. Of 130,000 to 150,000 clones listed, approximately 81% are singletons. The sequenced material came from peripheral blood. The receptor source for this set is a human donor with acute or convalescent COVID-19. The donor label of this sample is uncertain.

The genes are TRBV6-5 and TRBJ1-2; D is perhaps TRBD1 (5 bases). Germline V CDR1 and CDR2: MNHEY, SVGAGI. The ends were cut back, 6 bases at V and 8 bases at J, with 22 bases in the middle. There are 15 residues in the CDR3. This chain's CDR3 is CASRAPGREVKGYTF. DNA for the CDR3: TGTGCCAGCAGGGCCCCTGGCAGGGAAGTCAAGGGCTACACCTTC.

V usage is TRBV5-3 and J usage is TRBJ1-2, with 9 bases lining up with TRBD1. TRBV5-3 is classed as an ORF, of uncertain function. Trimming took 1 base from V and 4 from J; bases not matched to a gene: 11. This CDR3 region has 17 residues. The CDR3, as DNA: TGTGCCAGAAGCTTGCAGCCCGCAGCGGGACAGGGCTATGGCTACACCTTC. This codes for CARSLQPAAGQGYGYTF.

This chain uses TRBV6-2 or TRBV6-3 with TRBJ1-5; D may be TRBD1 (6 bases). The CDR3 is 15 residues long. CDR1 is MNHEY and CDR2 is SVGEGT in the germline V gene. The ends were cut back, 7 bases at V and 2 bases at J, with 15 bases in the middle. CDR3 region: CASIPQGQGNQPQHF. CDR3 in DNA: TGTGCCAGCATCCCACAGGGTCAGGGCAATCAGCCCCAGCATTTT.

The chain links TRBV6-6 to TRBJ2-7, with 8 bases that match TRBD1. Germline CDR1 is MNHNY and CDR2 is SVGAGI (reference sequence). Trimming took 6 bases from V and 4 from J; bases not matched to a gene: 2. The CDR3 sequence is 12 residues long. As DNA, the CDR3 is TGTGCCAGCAGCGGACAGGGTTACGAGCAGTACTTC. This gives the protein CASSGQGYEQYF.

The CDR3 sequence: CASSGPASADTQYF. The CDR3 nucleotides read TGTGCCAGTAGTGGTCCCGCTTCGGCAGATACGCAGTATTTT. This sequence joins TRBV19 and TRBJ2-3, with D hard to call. Germline V gene sequence: CDR1 LNHDA, CDR2 SQIVND (reference sequence). Trimming cost V 5 bases and J 4 bases, with 13 bases left between them. The CDR3 totals 14 residues.

J is TRBJ1-5 and V is TRBV5-8; 7 bases fit TRBD1. The CDR3 sequence is 16 residues long. Germline values: CDR1 SGHTS, CDR2 YDEGEE. Trimming cost V 4 bases and J 1 base; bases outside gene matches: 8. In DNA form, the CDR3 reads TGTGCCAGCAGCAAAGGGGGCGTTAGGAGCAATCAGCCCCAGCATTTT. Its translation is CASSKGGVRSNQPQHF.

The rearrangement links TRBV11-2 to TRBJ1-6; tentatively, D is TRBD1 (5 bases). The CDR3 is 15 residues long. Germline V lookup: CDR1 SGHAT, CDR2 FQNNGV. V was trimmed by 1 base and J by 9 bases, leaving 13 bases between them. The CDR3, as DNA: TGTGCCAGCAGCTTAGGGCGGGGGGTTGGTTCACCCCTCCACTTT. This translates into CASSLGRGVGSPLHF.

The rearrangement joins TRBV9 to TRBJ2-1, with 8 bases identical to TRBD2. This CDR3 contains 21 residues. CDR1 SGDLS and CDR2 YYNGEE come from the germline V gene. V trimming: 2 bases; J trimming: 2 bases; junction bases outside the gene matches: 21. This CDR3 is CASSVAPEALGAGVPYNEQFF. CDR3 DNA: TGTGCCAGCAGCGTGGCCCCTGAAGCACTTGGAGCGGGAGTACCCTACAATGAGCAGTTCTTC.

V usage is TRBV4-2 and J usage is TRBJ2-1; 11 nucleotides line up with TRBD2. With V trimmed by 0 bases and J by 6 bases, 13 bases remained unmatched. The germline V gene has CDR1 LGHNA and CDR2 YNFKEQ. CDR3 length: 19 amino acids. CDR3 sequence reads: CASSQERVAGGPRLNEQFF. The CDR3 region has the DNA TGTGCCAGCAGCCAAGAACGGGTAGCGGGAGGGCCTCGACTCAATGAGCAGTTCTTC.

For the CDR3, the DNA is TGTGCCAGCAGCTTAGACAGGGGTGCAGATACGCAGTATTTT. Amino acid sequence: CASSLDRGADTQYF. V is TRBV7-2 and J is TRBJ2-3; 7 nucleotides align to TRBD1. The CDR3 is 14 residues long. Per germline, CDR1 SGHTA and CDR2 FQGNSA. Trimming took 1 base from V and 4 from J; bases not matched to a gene: 2. Together with reference TRBV7-2 and TRBJ2-3, the CDR3 gives the full variable domain: GAGVSQSPSNKVTEKGKDVELRCDPISGHTALYWYRQSLGQGLEFLIYFQGNSAPDKSGLPSDRFSAERTGGSVSTLTIQRTQQEDSAVYLCASSLDRGADTQYFGPGTRLTVL.

The rearrangement joins TRBV7-8 to TRBJ1-1; D is ambiguous. V lost 1 base to trimming and J lost 0 bases, with 6 bases between them. There are 14 residues in the CDR3. The germline CDR1 and CDR2 sequences are SGHVS and FQNEAQ. The DNA of the CDR3 is TGTGCCAGCAGCTTAGTAGCAGTGAACACTGAAGCTTTCTTT. It translates to CASSLVAVNTEAFF.

In its sample, this clone was seen once. This chain connects TRBV18 to TRBJ2-7; 7 nucleotides align to TRBD1. Looked up from germline, CDR1 is KGHSH and CDR2 is LQKENI. The CDR3 contains 14 residues. Losses at the gene ends were 5 bases for V and 3 bases for J; bases not matched to a gene: 7. The CDR3 loop is CASSGTAGIYEQYF. The CDR3 coding sequence is TGTGCCAGCTCAGGGACAGCCGGGATCTACGAGCAGTACTTC.

This chain links TRBV7-2 with TRBJ2-3; D might be TRBD1 (5 bases). CDR3 length: 17 residues. V was shortened by 3 bases and J by 7 bases, with 23 bases between the two germline ends. In germline, CDR1 is SGHTA, CDR2 FQGNSA. In nucleotides, the CDR3 is TGTGCCAGCAGCTTTAGGGCAGGGAAGGCCGATCTGTATACGCAGTATTTT. Encoded protein: CASSFRAGKADLYTQYF. Based on the CDR3 plus reference TRBV7-2 and TRBJ2-3, the full variable domain is GAGVSQSPSNKVTEKGKDVELRCDPISGHTALYWYRQSLGQGLEFLIYFQGNSAPDKSGLPSDRFSAERTGGSVSTLTIQRTQQEDSAVYLCASSFRAGKADLYTQYFGPGTRLTVL.

This chain links TRBV2 with TRBJ1-2; D ambiguous. The CDR3 runs to 13 residues. Deletions cut 3 bases from V and 8 bases from J, with 13 bases between. Germline V gene sequence: CDR1 SNHLY, CDR2 FYNNEI. The CDR3 DNA sequence: TGTGCCAGCAGTGAGCCCTTACTGGTGGGCTACACCTTC. Protein sequence: CASSEPLLVGYTF. Full variable domain (rest looked up from reference TRBV2 and TRBJ1-2): EPEVTQTPSHQVTQMGQEVILRCVPISNHLYFYWYRQILGQKVEFLVSFYNNEISEKSEIFDDQFSVERPDGSNFTLKIRSTKLEDSAMYFCASSEPLLVGYTFGSGTRLTVV.

This sequence joins TRBV19 and TRBJ1-3, with TRBD1 matching 9 bases. Germline V lookup: CDR1 LNHDA, CDR2 SQIVND (reference sequence). V lost 3 bases and J lost 4; bases outside the gene matches: 4. The CDR3 covers 15 residues. The chain's CDR3 is CASSMGQGLGNTIYF. The CDR3 DNA sequence: TGTGCCAGTAGTATGGGACAGGGCCTAGGAAACACCATATATTTT.

The chain combines TRBV18 with TRBJ1-2; 7 bases map to TRBD1. Trimming took 0 bases from V and 8 from J; bases not matched to a gene: 15. Germline lookup yields CDR1 KGHSH and CDR2 LQKENI. The CDR3 extends over 17 amino acids. CDR3 loop: CASSPPVQRGGWSGYTF. Here the CDR3 DNA reads TGTGCCAGCTCACCACCGGTTCAGAGAGGGGGCTGGAGCGGCTACACCTTC.

This clone was recorded once. The chain employs TRBV21-1 and TRBJ1-6. TRBV21-1 is deemed a pseudogene. This CDR3 region has 15 residues. The DNA of the CDR3 is TGTGCCAGCAGCAATATGGCAGAGGATAATTCACCCCTCCACTTT. Its protein product is CASSNMAEDNSPLHF.

The chain joins TRBV7-3 to TRBJ2-1; 9 nucleotides align to TRBD2. V gave up 0 bases and J gave up 0 bases; unmatched junction bases: 9. The CDR3 is made up of 19 amino acids. Germline V gene data show CDR1 as SGHTA and CDR2 as FQGTGA. The CDR3 DNA sequence: TGTGCCAGCAGCTTAACGCCAAGCGGGGGGCCCTTCTCCTACAATGAGCAGTTCTTC. This codes for CASSLTPSGGPFSYNEQFF.

The rearrangement uses TRBV7-3 and TRBJ1-6, with D maybe TRBD1 (6 bases). This CDR3 spans 13 amino acids. Trimming cost V 5 bases and J 9 bases, with 11 bases left between them. Germline V CDR1 and CDR2: SGHTA, FQGTGA. CDR3 nucleotides: TGTGCCAGCAGCGCGGGGGCCTTTTCACCCCTCCACTTT. Translated: CASSAGAFSPLHF.

CDR3 sequence reads: CASSSMPFGSSYEQYF. The CDR3 region has the DNA TGTGCCAGCAGCTCTATGCCTTTTGGGAGCTCCTACGAGCAGTACTTC. The V gene is TRBV7-6, the J gene TRBJ2-7, with D maybe TRBD2 (5 bases). CDR3 size: 16 residues. Deletions cut 4 bases from V and 0 bases from J, with 16 bases between. The germline gives CDR1 SGHVS, CDR2 FNYEAQ.

This clone was counted between two and nine times. The chain has TRBV6-6 and TRBJ1-2; D ambiguous. The V gene lost 0 bases and the J gene lost 6 bases, with 11 bases spanning the gap. CDR1 and CDR2 from the germline V gene are MNHNY and SVGAGI (reference sequence). The CDR3 spans 14 residues. In nucleotides, the CDR3 is TGTGCCAGCAGTTACTCTCAGGAGGTCCATGGCTACACCTTC. This encodes CASSYSQEVHGYTF.

This clone occurred once. The rearrangement links TRBV6-2 or TRBV6-3 to TRBJ2-3; 7 positions match TRBD2. CDR3 length equals 16 residues. Looked up from germline, CDR1 is MNHEY and CDR2 is SVGEGT. Trimming took 5 bases from V and 4 from J; bases not matched to a gene: 12. CDR3 bases: TGTGCCAGCAGTCCCTTGGAGGGAGGGCCATCAGATACGCAGTATTTT. Protein: CASSPLEGGPSDTQYF.

This clone was seen many times. The chain links TRBV9 to TRBJ2-2; the D gene is possibly TRBD2 (6 bases). The CDR3 totals 15 residues. The V and J ends lost 4 bases and 8 bases respectively, with 18 bases between them. Germline CDR1 is SGDLS and CDR2 is YYNGEE. The CDR3 DNA is TGTGCCAGCAGCCCAGGCGGGGTTCGTGAAGGGGAGCTGTTTTTT. It is translated as CASSPGGVREGELFF.